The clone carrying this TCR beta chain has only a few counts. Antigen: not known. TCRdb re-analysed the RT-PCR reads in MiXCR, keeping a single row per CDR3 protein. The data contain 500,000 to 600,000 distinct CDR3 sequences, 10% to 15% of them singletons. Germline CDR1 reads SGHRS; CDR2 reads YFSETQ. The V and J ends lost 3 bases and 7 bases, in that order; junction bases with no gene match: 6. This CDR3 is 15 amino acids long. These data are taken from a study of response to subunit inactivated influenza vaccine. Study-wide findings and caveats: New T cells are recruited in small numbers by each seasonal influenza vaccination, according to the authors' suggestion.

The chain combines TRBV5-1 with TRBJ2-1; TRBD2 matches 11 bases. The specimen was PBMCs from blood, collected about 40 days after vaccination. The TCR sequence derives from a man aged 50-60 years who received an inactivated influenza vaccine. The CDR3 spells CASSSTSGILNEQFF. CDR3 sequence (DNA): TGCGCCAGCAGCTCGACTAGCGGGATTTTAAATGAGCAGTTCTTC.